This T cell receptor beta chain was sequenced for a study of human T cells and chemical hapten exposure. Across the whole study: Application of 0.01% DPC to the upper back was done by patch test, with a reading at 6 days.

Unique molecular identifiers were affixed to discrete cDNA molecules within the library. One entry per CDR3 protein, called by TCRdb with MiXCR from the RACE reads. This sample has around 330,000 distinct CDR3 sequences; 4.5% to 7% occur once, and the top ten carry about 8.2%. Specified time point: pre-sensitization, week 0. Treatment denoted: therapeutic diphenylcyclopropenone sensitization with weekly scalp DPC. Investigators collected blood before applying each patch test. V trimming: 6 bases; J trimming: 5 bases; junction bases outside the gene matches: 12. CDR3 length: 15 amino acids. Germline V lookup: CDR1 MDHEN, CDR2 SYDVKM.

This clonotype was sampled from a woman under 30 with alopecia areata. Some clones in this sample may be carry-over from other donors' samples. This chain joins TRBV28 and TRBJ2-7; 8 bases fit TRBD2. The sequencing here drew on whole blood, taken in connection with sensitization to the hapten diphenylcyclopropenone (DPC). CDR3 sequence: CASSPGGGSYHEQYF. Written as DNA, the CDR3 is TGTGCCAGCAGCCCCGGGGGGGGATCATACCACGAGCAGTACTTC.